This TCR beta chain came from a study of Graves' ophthalmopathy and Graves' hyperthyroidism. Study-level points and caveats: The model's ophthalmopathy progression predictions had more than 55% sensitivity and 72% to 75% specificity. Blood also contained most of the expanded thyroid clonotypes above 0.001 frequency.

This clonotype occurred once. The antigen remains unidentified. The study enrolled ophthalmopathy donors with moderate-to-severe activity, CAS ≥3, NOSPECS ≥4 and duration under 3 months. Enrollment excluded any patients with other autoimmune diseases, uncontrolled infections, pregnancy or lactation. The CDR3 runs 15 residues. With 2 bases removed from V and 4 bases from J, the gap between germline ends came to 13 bases. In germline, CDR1 is ENHRY, CDR2 SYGVKD. Amplification from RNA transcripts yielded the TCR beta CDR3 regions. An opening RT-PCR round employed HTBI primers and preceded a second-round multiplex PCR. TCRdb reprocessed the multiplex PCR reads with MiXCR, giving one entry per CDR3 protein. Found here are about 230,000 distinct CDR3 sequences, approximately 42% of them singletons; the top ten hold roughly half.

The chain couples TRBV10-3 to TRBJ2-3, with TRBD1 as a possible D gene (5 bases). Sequencing was carried out using peripheral blood. The source is an adult man with Graves' ophthalmopathy. The CDR3 is CAISERTPGADTQYF. In DNA, the CDR3 is TGTGCCATCAGTGAGAGGACACCTGGGGCAGATACGCAGTATTTT.